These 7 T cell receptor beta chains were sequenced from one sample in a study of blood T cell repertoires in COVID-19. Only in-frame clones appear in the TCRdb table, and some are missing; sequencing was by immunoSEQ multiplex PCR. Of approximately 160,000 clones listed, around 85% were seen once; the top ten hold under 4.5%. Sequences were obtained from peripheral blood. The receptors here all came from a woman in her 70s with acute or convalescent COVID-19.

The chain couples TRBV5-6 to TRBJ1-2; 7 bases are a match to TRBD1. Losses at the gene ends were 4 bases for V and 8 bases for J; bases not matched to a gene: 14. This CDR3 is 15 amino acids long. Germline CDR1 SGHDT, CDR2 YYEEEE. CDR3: CASSTGQPHFGGYTF. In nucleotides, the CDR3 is TGTGCCAGCAGCACGGGACAGCCGCACTTTGGGGGCTACACCTTC.

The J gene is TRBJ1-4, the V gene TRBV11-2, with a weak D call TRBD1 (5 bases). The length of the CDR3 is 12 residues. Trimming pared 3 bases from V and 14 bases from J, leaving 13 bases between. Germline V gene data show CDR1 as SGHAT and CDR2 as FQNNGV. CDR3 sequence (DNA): TGTGCCAGCAGCTTGGGGCGGGGGTCGCTGTTTTTT. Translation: CASSLGRGSLFF. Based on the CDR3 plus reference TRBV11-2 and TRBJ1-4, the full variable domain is EAGVAQSPRYKIIEKRQSVAFWCNPISGHATLYWYQQILGQGPKLLIQFQNNGVVDDSQLPKDRFSAERLKGVDSTLKIQPAKLEDSAVYLCASSLGRGSLFFGSGTQLSVL.

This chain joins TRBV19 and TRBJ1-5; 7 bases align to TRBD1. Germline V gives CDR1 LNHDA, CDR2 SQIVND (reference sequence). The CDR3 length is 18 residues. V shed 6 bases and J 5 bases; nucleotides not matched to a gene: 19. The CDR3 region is CASRNVGQLLTRDQPQHF. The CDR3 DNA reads TGTGCCAGTAGAAATGTGGGACAGCTACTTACCAGGGATCAGCCCCAGCATTTT.

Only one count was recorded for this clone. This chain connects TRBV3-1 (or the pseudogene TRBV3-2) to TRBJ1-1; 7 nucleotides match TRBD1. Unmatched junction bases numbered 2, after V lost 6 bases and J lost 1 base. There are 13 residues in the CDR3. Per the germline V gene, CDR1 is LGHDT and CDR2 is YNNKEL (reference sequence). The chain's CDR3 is CASSNRGNTEAFF. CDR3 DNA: TGTGCCAGCAGTAACAGGGGGAACACTGAAGCTTTCTTT.

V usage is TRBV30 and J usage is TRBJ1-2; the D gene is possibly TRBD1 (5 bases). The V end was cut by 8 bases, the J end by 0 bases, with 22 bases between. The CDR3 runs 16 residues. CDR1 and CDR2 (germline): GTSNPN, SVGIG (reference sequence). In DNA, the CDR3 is TGTGCCGGTGACCCGGGACTCGACGGGGCTAACTATGGCTACACCTTC. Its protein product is CAGDPGLDGANYGYTF.

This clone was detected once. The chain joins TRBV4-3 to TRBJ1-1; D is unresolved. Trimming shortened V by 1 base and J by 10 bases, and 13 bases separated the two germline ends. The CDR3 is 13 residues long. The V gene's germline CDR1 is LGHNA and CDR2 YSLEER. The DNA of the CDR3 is TGCGCCAGCAGCCAAGTTTCCACCGGGGTAGCTTTCTTT. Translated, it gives CASSQVSTGVAFF.

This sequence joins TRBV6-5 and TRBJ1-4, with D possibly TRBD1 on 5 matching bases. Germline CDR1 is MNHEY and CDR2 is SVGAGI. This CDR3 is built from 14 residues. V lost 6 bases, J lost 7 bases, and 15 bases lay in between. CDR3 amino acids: CASRPWGEAEKLFF. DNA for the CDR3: TGTGCCAGCAGGCCGTGGGGGGAGGCTGAAAAACTGTTTTTT.